This entry features one T cell receptor beta chain sequence. Germline CDR1 is SGHAT and CDR2 is FQNNGV. The CDR3 sequence is 15 residues long. V lost 0 bases to trimming and J lost 3 bases, with 9 bases between them. The data belong to a study of blood T cell repertoires in COVID-19. Study-level information: The study drew acute and convalescent COVID-19 samples from the United States, Italy and Spain. Sources were T cells, B-cell-depleted T cells, or PBMCs; the material itself was cDNA or gDNA.

Using immunoSEQ multiplex PCR, the repertoire was profiled, and TCRdb retains in-frame clones only, with some absent. The sample gives hundreds of thousands of clones, 70% to 90% of which show up once; 0.7% is in the top ten. The gene calls are TRBV11-2 and TRBJ1-5; D is uncertain. The receptor was isolated from a human donor in a cohort sampled during active COVID-19. The specimen sequenced was peripheral blood. The CDR3 DNA is TGTGCCAGCAGCTTAGACTCTGTTTCCAATCAGCCCCAGCATTTT. Translated: CASSLDSVSNQPQHF. The full variable domain, with the rest looked up from reference TRBV11-2 and TRBJ1-5, is EAGVAQSPRYKIIEKRQSVAFWCNPISGHATLYWYQQILGQGPKLLIQFQNNGVVDDSQLPKDRFSAERLKGVDSTLKIQPAKLEDSAVYLCASSLDSVSNQPQHFGDGTRLSIL.